This T cell receptor (beta chain) was captured in a study of T cell repertoires in cytomegalovirus infection. For the study at large: Public signatures in TCR beta pointed to CMV infection and matching HLA type.

As regards this clonotype: The antigen is undetermined.

TCRdb passed the reads through MiXCR, listing each CDR3 protein once. The sample carries approximately 220,000 distinct CDR3 sequences, approximately 40% recorded once. Here the sequenced sample was CD8+ T cells from cultured PBMCs, taken from culture after CMV antigen stimulation. The sequence was obtained from a human donor in good health (CMV status not recorded). Some clones in this sample may be carry-over from other donors' samples.

CDR3 in DNA: TGTGCCAGCAGCTTAGCGGGGCAGGTTTTCTTCAACTATGGCTACACCTTC. Translation gives CASSLAGQVFFNYGYTF. The chain uses TRBV13 and TRBJ1-2; perhaps TRBD1 as D (5 bases). V was shortened by 1 base and J by 2 bases, with 17 bases between the two germline ends. The CDR3 covers 17 residues. The germline CDR1 and CDR2 sequences are PRHDT and FYEKMQ (reference sequence).